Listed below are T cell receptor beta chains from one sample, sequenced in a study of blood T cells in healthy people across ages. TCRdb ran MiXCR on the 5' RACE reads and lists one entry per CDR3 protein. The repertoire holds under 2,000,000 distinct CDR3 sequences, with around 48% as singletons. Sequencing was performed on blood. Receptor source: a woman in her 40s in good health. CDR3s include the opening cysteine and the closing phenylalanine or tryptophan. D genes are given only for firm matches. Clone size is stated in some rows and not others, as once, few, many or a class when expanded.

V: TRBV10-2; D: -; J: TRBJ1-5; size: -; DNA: TGCGCCAGCAGCCTCGGGAGTGGGGCCAATCAGCCCCAGCATTTT; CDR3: CASSLGSGANQPQHF
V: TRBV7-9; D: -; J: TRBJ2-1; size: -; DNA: TGTGCCAGCAGCCCGCACTTCAATGAGCAGTTCTTC; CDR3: CASSPHFNEQFF
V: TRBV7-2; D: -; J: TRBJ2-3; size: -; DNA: TGTGCCAGCAGCCTCCCTCTTTGGCGGAAAAGCACAGATACGCAGTATTTT; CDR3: CASSLPLWRKSTDTQYF
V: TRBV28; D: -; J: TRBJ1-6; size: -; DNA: TGTGCCAGCAGTTTTTTTGGTTTCGATAATTCACCCCTCCACTTT; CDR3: CASSFFGFDNSPLHF
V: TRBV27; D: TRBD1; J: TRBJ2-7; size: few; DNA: TGTGCTTCCTCTCCCGGGACAGGGAAAGTCCGCGAGCAGTACTTC; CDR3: CASSPGTGKVREQYF
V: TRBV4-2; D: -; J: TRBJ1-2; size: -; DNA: TGTGCCAGCAGCCAGGCCCCGACAGGTTATGGCTACACCTTC; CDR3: CASSQAPTGYGYTF
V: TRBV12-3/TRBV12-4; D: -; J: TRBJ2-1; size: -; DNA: TGTGCCAGCAGGACAGACAGGTTTAATGAGCAGTTCTTC; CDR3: CASRTDRFNEQFF
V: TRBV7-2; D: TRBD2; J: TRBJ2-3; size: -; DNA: TGTGCCAGCAGGAGCCAGCCTGCGGGGGGAACAGATACGCAGTATTTT; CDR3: CASRSQPAGGTDTQYF
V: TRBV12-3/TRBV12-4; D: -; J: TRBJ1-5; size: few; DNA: TGTGCCAGCAGTTTGTCGGGGGCAGGTCAGCCCCAGCATTTT; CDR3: CASSLSGAGQPQHF
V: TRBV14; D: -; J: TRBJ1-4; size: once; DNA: TGTGCCAGCAGCCAAGACCTCGCTAATGAAAAACTGTTTTTT; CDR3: CASSQDLANEKLFF
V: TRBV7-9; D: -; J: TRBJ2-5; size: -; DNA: TGTGCCAAACAAGACGGGGCCGAAGAGACCCAGTACTTC; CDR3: CAKQDGAEETQYF
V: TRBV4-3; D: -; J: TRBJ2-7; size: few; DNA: TGCGCCAGCAGCCAAGAGTGGGGGGGCTCCTACAATGAGCAGTACTTC; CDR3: CASSQEWGGSYNEQYF
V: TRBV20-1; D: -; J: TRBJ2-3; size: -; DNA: TGCAGTGCTAGACCCCTTTCCTTCACAGATACGCAGTATTTT; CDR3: CSARPLSFTDTQYF
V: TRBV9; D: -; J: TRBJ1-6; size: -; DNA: TGTGCCAGCAGACCGGGACACTCCAATTCACCCCTCCACTTT; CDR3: CASRPGHSNSPLHF
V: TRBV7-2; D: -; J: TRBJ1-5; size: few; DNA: TGTGCCAGCAGCGCCCAAACCAGCAATCAGCCCCAGCATTTT; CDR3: CASSAQTSNQPQHF
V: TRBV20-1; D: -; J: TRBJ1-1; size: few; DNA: TGCAGTGCTAGAGATTGGGTGGGAGACACTGAAGCTTTCTTT; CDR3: CSARDWVGDTEAFF
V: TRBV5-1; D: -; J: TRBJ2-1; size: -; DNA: TGCGCCAGCAGCTTGGAGGGGACCACCACGACCTACAATGAGCAGTTCTTC; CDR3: CASSLEGTTTTYNEQFF
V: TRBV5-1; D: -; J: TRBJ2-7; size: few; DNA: TGCGCCAGCAGAATTCACGGGAGCCTCTACGAGCAGTACTTC; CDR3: CASRIHGSLYEQYF
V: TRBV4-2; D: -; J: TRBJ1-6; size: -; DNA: TGTGCCAGCAGCCAAGTAGAGGGTTCCTATAATTCACCCCTCCACTTT; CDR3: CASSQVEGSYNSPLHF
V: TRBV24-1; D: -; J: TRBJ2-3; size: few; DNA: TGTGCCACCAGTGGTGTCGGCCAGGGTGTTTCAGATACGCAGTATTTT; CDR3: CATSGVGQGVSDTQYF
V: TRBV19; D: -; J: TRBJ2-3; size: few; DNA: TGTGCCAGTAGTATAGGAAACACAGATACGCAGTATTTT; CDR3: CASSIGNTDTQYF
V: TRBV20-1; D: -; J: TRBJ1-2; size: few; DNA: TGCAGTGCTAGAGAAGGATATGGCTATGGCTACACCTTC; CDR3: CSAREGYGYGYTF
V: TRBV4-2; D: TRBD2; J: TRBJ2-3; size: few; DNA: TGTGCCAGCAGCCAAGAGTTTAGGACTAGCTCAGGCGCAGATACGCAGTATTTT; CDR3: CASSQEFRTSSGADTQYF
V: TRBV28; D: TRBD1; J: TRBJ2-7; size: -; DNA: TGTGCCAGCGGGAGACCAGGGACAGCTTCCTACGAGCAGTACTTC; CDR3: CASGRPGTASYEQYF
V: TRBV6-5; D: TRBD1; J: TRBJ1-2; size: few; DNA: TGTGCCAGCAGTTACAGGAGGGACAGGGGAGGCGGCTACACCTTC; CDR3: CASSYRRDRGGGYTF
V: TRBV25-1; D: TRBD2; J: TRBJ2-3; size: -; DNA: TGTGCCAGCAGTGCGGGTCTAGCGGGGGGCGGGTATACGCAGTATTTT; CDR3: CASSAGLAGGGYTQYF
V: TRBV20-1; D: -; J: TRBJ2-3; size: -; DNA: TGCAGTGCTACCGAGACTTTCACAGATACGCAGTATTTT; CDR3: CSATETFTDTQYF
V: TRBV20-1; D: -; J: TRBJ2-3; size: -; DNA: TGCAGTGTTACAGAAACTAGCACAGATACGCAGTATTTT; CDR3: CSVTETSTDTQYF
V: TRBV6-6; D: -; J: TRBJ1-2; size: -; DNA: TGTGCCAGCCTTGACGGGGCAAACCCCCTCTATGGCTACACCTTC; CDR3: CASLDGANPLYGYTF
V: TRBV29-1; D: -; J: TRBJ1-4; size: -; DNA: TGCAGCGCCGAAGGGCAGGGTGAAAAACTGTTTTTT; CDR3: CSAEGQGEKLFF
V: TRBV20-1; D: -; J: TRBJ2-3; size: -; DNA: TGCAGTGCTTTGAGACAGCGTAGCACAGATACGCAGTATTTT; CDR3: CSALRQRSTDTQYF
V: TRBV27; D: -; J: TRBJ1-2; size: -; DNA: TGTGCCAGCAGACCGGTAGCAGGGGACCTGAGGGGCTACACCTTC; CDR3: CASRPVAGDLRGYTF
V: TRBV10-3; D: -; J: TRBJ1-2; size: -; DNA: TGTGCCATCAGCGAATTACGGGGAAACTATGGCTACACCTTC; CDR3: CAISELRGNYGYTF
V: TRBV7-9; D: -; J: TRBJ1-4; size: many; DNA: TGTGCCAGCAGCTTACGTGCAACTAATGAAAAACTGTTTTTT; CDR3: CASSLRATNEKLFF
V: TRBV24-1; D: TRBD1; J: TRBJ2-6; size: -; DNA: TGTGCCACCAGTGATTCCCCGGGACAGGGAATTACTGGGGCCAACGTCCTGACTTTC; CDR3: CATSDSPGQGITGANVLTF
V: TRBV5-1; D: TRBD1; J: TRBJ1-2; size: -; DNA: TGCGCCAGCAGCTTGGTACCTGGACAGGGAGGCGTGGACTATGGCTACACCTTC; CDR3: CASSLVPGQGGVDYGYTF
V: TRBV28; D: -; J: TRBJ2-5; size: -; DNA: TGTGCCAGCAGTTCCCCCGGCACAGGTGCACTGGAGACCCAGTACTTC; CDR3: CASSSPGTGALETQYF
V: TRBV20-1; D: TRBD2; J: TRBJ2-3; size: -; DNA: TGCAGTGCTACACGCGGGGGGGTCACAGATACGCAGTATTTT; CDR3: CSATRGGVTDTQYF
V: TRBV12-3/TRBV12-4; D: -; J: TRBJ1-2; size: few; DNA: TGTGCCAGCAGTCTCCCCAAGCCAGGAGCCGGGACGCCTAAGGGCTACACCTTC; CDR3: CASSLPKPGAGTPKGYTF
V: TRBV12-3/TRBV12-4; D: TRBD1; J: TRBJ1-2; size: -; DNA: TGTGCCAGCAGTCCCCGACTCGACAGGGGGGACTATGGCTACACCTTC; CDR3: CASSPRLDRGDYGYTF
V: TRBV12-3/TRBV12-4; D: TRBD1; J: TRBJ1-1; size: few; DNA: TGTGCCAGCAGTTCGTCGACAGGGGGCCGCAACACTGAAGCTTTCTTT; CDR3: CASSSSTGGRNTEAFF
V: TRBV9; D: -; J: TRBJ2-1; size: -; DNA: TGTGCCAGCAGCGTAGAGCAGGAGCACAATGAGCAGTTCTTC; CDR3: CASSVEQEHNEQFF
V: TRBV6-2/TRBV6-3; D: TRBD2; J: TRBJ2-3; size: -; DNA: TGTGCCAGCATCTCACTAGCGGGGGGCCTGAGAGGTACGCAGTATTTT; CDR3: CASISLAGGLRGTQYF
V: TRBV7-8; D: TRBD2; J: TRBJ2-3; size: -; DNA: TGTGCCAGCAGCTTAGTAGTACGACTAGCACACACAGATACGCAGTATTTT; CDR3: CASSLVVRLAHTDTQYF
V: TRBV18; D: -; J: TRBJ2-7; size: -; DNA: TGTGCCAGCTCACCTACTAGAGCCAAAGGGAGTTACGAGCAGTACTTC; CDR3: CASSPTRAKGSYEQYF
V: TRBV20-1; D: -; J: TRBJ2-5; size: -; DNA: TGCAGTCCCCGGGGGGCCAAAGAGACCCAGTACTTC; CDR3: CSPRGAKETQYF
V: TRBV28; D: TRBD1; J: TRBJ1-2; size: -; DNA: TGTGCCAGCAGTTCCGCCGGACAGGGAGGAGGCTACACCTTC; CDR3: CASSSAGQGGGYTF
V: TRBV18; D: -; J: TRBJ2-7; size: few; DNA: TGTGCCAGCTCACCGGTAGGGACCGAGCAGTACTTC; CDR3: CASSPVGTEQYF
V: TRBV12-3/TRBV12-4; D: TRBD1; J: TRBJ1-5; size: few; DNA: TGTGCCAGCAGACGGGGACAGGTAAATAGCAATCAGCCCCAGCATTTT; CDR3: CASRRGQVNSNQPQHF
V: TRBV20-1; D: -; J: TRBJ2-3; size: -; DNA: TGCAGTGCTAACTCGGAACTAGCTGGTTTGTCGCAGTATTTT; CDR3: CSANSELAGLSQYF
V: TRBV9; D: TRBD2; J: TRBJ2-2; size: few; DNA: TGTGCCAGCAGCGCGGGACTAGCGGGGGGCCTAGGGATCAGCGGGGAGCTGTTTTTT; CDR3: CASSAGLAGGLGISGELFF
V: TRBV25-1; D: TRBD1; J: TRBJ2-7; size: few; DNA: TGTGCCAGCAGTTGGGGGGACAGGCTCTACGAGCAGTACTTC; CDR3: CASSWGDRLYEQYF
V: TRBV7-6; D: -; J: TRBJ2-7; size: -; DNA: TGTGCCACCCATGACGAGAAAGATTTGGGGAACTACGAGCAGTACTTC; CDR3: CATHDEKDLGNYEQYF
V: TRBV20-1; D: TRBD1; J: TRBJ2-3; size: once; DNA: TGCAGTACTAGAGGGGACAGGGGGGGGACAGATACGCAGTATTTT; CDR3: CSTRGDRGGTDTQYF
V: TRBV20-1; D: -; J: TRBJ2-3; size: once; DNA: TGCAGTGCTCCCCGCGCATCTAGCACAGATACGCAGTATTTT; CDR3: CSAPRASSTDTQYF
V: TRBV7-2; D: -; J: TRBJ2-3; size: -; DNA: TGTGCCAGCAGCTTAGGGAGGGTACAAGCAGATACGCAGTATTTT; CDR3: CASSLGRVQADTQYF
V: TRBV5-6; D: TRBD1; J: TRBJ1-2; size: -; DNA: TGTGCCAGCAGCTGGAACCGGGACAGCAACTATGGCTACACCTTC; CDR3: CASSWNRDSNYGYTF